The rows below give T cell receptor beta chains drawn from one sample of a study of T cell repertoires in cytomegalovirus infection. No antigen has been assigned to these receptors. TCRdb re-analysed the reads in MiXCR, keeping a single row per CDR3 protein. Altogether about 830,000 distinct CDR3 sequences are present, roughly 33% being singletons, with the ten largest covering over 10%. The sequencing here drew on cultured CD8+ T cells from PBMCs, taken from culture after CMV antigen stimulation. The source is a human donor in good health (CMV status not recorded). Some clones in this sample may be carry-over from other donors' samples. Each CDR3 is given with its conserved first and last residue. A D gene is named only where the DNA matches it firmly. Clone size, where shown, is once, few, many, or a class for clones that have expanded.

V,D,J,size,DNA,CDR3
TRBV7-6,.,TRBJ1-4,few,TGTGCCAGCAGCTTAGGAGGGGGGAGTGAAAAACTGTTTTTT,CASSLGGGSEKLFF
TRBV7-9,.,TRBJ2-3,many,TGTGCCAGCAGCTTAGAGAGGGCAGATACGCAGTATTTT,CASSLERADTQYF
TRBV7-2,.,TRBJ1-5,many,TGTGCCAGCAGCTTAGCGCCTCGGGGAGGCAATCAGCCCCAGCATTTT,CASSLAPRGGNQPQHF
TRBV9,.,TRBJ1-3,once,TGTGCCAGCAGCGGACGCGGGGCCCCTGGAAACACCATATATTTT,CASSGRGAPGNTIYF
TRBV20-1,TRBD2,TRBJ2-1,.,TGCAGTGCTAGGGGGGCAGCGGGGGCCTCCTACAATGAGCAGTTCTTC,CSARGAAGASYNEQFF
TRBV12-3/TRBV12-4,TRBD1,TRBJ1-1,few,TGTGCCAGCAGTCCGACAGGGTTTGGGAACACTGAAGCTTTCTTT,CASSPTGFGNTEAFF
TRBV7-8,.,TRBJ1-1,many,TGTGCCAGCAGCTTCCCGGGACTTTCGAACACTGAAGCTTTCTTT,CASSFPGLSNTEAFF
TRBV6-5,TRBD1,TRBJ1-6,few,TGTGCCAGCAGTTACATCGGGACAGGGCGATCACCCCTCCACTTT,CASSYIGTGRSPLHF
TRBV9,TRBD2,TRBJ2-3,.,TGTGCCAGCAGCGTGAACGGGGGGGCCACGGATACGCAGTATTTT,CASSVNGGATDTQYF
TRBV20-1,TRBD2,TRBJ2-1,few,TGCAGTGGTTTCGGGAGACTAGCGGGGGGGTTGAATGAGCAGTTCTTC,CSGFGRLAGGLNEQFF
TRBV6-5,TRBD1,TRBJ1-1,few,TGTGCCAGCAGTCACACAGCCGGGACAGATGAAGCTTTCTTT,CASSHTAGTDEAFF
TRBV7-8,TRBD1,TRBJ2-5,many,TGTGCCAGCAGCTCTTTGTGGACAGGGGAAGAGACCCAGTACTTC,CASSSLWTGEETQYF
TRBV10-3,.,TRBJ2-2,.,TGTGCCATCAGTGAGCCATACAGGGACACCGGGGAGCTGTTTTTT,CAISEPYRDTGELFF
TRBV15,TRBD1,TRBJ1-5,.,TGTGCCACCAGCAGAGAGGACAGGGACAATCAGCCCCAGCATTTT,CATSREDRDNQPQHF
TRBV5-5,.,TRBJ1-5,.,TGTGCCAGCAGCCGTGAGGTGGCAGGGGCGGGTCAGCCCCAGCATTTT,CASSREVAGAGQPQHF
TRBV7-2,.,TRBJ1-3,many,TGTGCCAGCAGCTTAAAGGGGTCTCACTACAGGGAGTCTTCGGGAAACACCATATATTTT,CASSLKGSHYRESSGNTIYF
TRBV10-3,.,TRBJ2-5,few,TGTGCCATCAGTGAGGGGGGGATGGAGACCCAGTACTTC,CAISEGGMETQYF
TRBV15,.,TRBJ1-4,few,TGTGCCACCAGCAGAGATCGGCAGGGCGGTGAAAAACTGTTTTTT,CATSRDRQGGEKLFF
TRBV28,TRBD2,TRBJ2-7,few,TGTGCCAGCCGCGGGGGGGAATGGGACGAGCAGTACTTC,CASRGGEWDEQYF
TRBV27,.,TRBJ2-3,.,TGTGCCAGCAGTTTATCCGTGGGGACCTACACAGATACGCAGTATTTT,CASSLSVGTYTDTQYF
TRBV7-6,.,TRBJ2-1,.,TGTGCCAGCAGCCCAGAGGCTAACAATGAGCAGTTCTTC,CASSPEANNEQFF
TRBV6-8,.,TRBJ1-6,.,TGTGCCAGCACCCCTTCGCGCTCCTATAATTCACCCCTCCACTTT,CASTPSRSYNSPLHF
TRBV13,.,TRBJ1-3,.,TGTGCCAGCAGCTTCGGGGGGGTCTCTTTAAACACCATATATTTT,CASSFGGVSLNTIYF
TRBV12-3/TRBV12-4,.,TRBJ1-2,.,TGTGCCAGCAGTCCTGACAGGATTAACTATGGCTACACCTTC,CASSPDRINYGYTF
TRBV4-1,TRBD2,TRBJ2-5,few,TGCGCCAGCAGGGGACTAGCGGGTTTGGCGGGGGCCCAAGAGACCCAGTACTTC,CASRGLAGLAGAQETQYF
TRBV12-3/TRBV12-4,.,TRBJ2-4,.,TGTACCAGCAGTTTTTTACCAGGCCGAATAGCCAAAAACATTCAGTACTTC,CTSSFLPGRIAKNIQYF
TRBV27,TRBD1,TRBJ1-6,few,TGTGCCAGCAGTTCCCGGGGACAGCCCTCTCGTCCCCTCCACTTT,CASSSRGQPSRPLHF
TRBV12-3/TRBV12-4,.,TRBJ1-6,few,TGTGCCAGCAGTTCGGGAGTTTCACCCCTCCACTTT,CASSSGVSPLHF
TRBV11-2,.,TRBJ1-1,few,TGTGTCAGCAGCGGTCCAGAGAACACTGAAGCTTTCTTT,CVSSGPENTEAFF